These 9 T cell receptor beta chains came from one sample sequenced in a study of blood T cell repertoires in COVID-19. This table comes from immunoSEQ multiplex PCR, and its TCRdb copy is limited to in-frame clones, with some not included. The sample lists around 59,000 clones, roughly 70% occurring once. The specimen sequenced was peripheral blood. Every receptor here comes from a woman aged 45-65 years with active or convalescent COVID-19.

In its sample, this clone was seen once. The V gene is TRBV11-2, the J gene TRBJ2-3, with D maybe TRBD2 (6 bases). Between the trimmed V and J ends, which lost 5 bases and 6 bases, there was a span of 9 bases. There are 12 residues in the CDR3. Looked up from germline, CDR1 is SGHAT and CDR2 is FQNNGV. CDR3 sequence (DNA): TGTGCCAGCAGCCCCGGAGGGGATACGCAGTATTTT. It encodes CASSPGGDTQYF.

This clone was observed a handful of times. This chain joins TRBV21-1 and TRBJ1-1; TRBD1 is the table's D call, not checked against the DNA. TRBV21-1 is tagged as a pseudogene. The CDR3 contains 14 residues. The CDR3 coding sequence is TGTGCCAGCAAGCCAGACAGGGGATTCACTGAAGCTTTCTTT. Residues: CASKPDRGFTEAFF.

V and J are TRBV27 and TRBJ2-7; TRBD2 matches at 11 bases. Germline V gene sequence: CDR1 MNHEY, CDR2 SMNVEV (reference sequence). CDR3 length: 14 residues. V was pared by 3 bases and J by 3 bases, with 1 base of the junction left unmatched. The CDR3 sequence: CASSFTSGGYEQYF. In nucleotides, the CDR3 is TGTGCCAGCAGTTTTACTAGCGGGGGCTACGAGCAGTACTTC.

The chain carries TRBV6-6 and TRBJ2-7, with no clear D. Germline CDR1 is MNHNY and CDR2 is SVGAGI (reference sequence). The V end lost 0 bases, the J end lost 4 bases, and 10 bases lay between the germline ends. CDR3 size: 14 residues. Here the CDR3 reads CASSYSNPTYEQYF. As DNA, the CDR3 is TGTGCCAGCAGTTACTCGAACCCCACATACGAGCAGTACTTC.

The chain carries TRBV10-1 and TRBJ2-3, with D unresolved. V gave up 3 bases and J gave up 7 bases, with 8 bases separating them. The CDR3 is 12 residues long. CDR1 and CDR2 (germline): WNHNN, SYGVQD (reference sequence). CDR3 coding DNA: TGCGCCAGCAGTGATCAGGCGTATACGCAGTATTTT. Residues: CASSDQAYTQYF.

This clone was detected a few times. The J gene is TRBJ2-5, the V gene TRBV25-1; tentatively, D is TRBD2 (6 bases). Between the trimmed V and J ends, which lost 4 bases and 2 bases, there was a span of 11 bases. Germline values: CDR1 MGHDK, CDR2 SYGVNS. This CDR3 has 14 residues. CDR3 coding DNA: TGTGCCAGCAGTGCCCCGGGACTTCAAGAGACCCAGTACTTC. Its protein product is CASSAPGLQETQYF.

The chain uses TRBV18 and TRBJ1-1, with TRBD1 as a possible D gene (5 bases). The germline CDR1 and CDR2 sequences are KGHSH and LQKENI. The CDR3 is 14 amino acids. V lost 7 bases, J lost 3 bases, and 15 bases lay in between. CDR3 DNA: TGTGCCAGCTTACTTAAGGGAGGGGACACTGAAGCTTTCTTT. Its translation: CASLLKGGDTEAFF.

The CDR3 sequence is CASSQARLLANSYEQYF. The CDR3 bases are TGCGCCAGCAGCCAAGCGCGGTTACTAGCGAACTCCTACGAGCAGTACTTC. V usage is TRBV4-1 and J usage is TRBJ2-7; 7 nucleotides match TRBD2. The CDR3 length is 17 residues. The germline gives CDR1 MGHRA, CDR2 YSYEKL. V lost 1 base, J lost 0 bases, and 9 bases stayed unmatched.

The chain combines TRBV15 with TRBJ1-1; no firm D call. The CDR3 spans 16 residues. The V gene lost 1 base and the J gene lost 1 base, with 13 bases spanning the gap. Germline loops: CDR1 LNHNV, CDR2 YYDKDF (reference sequence). This chain's CDR3 is CATSRGRGRGNTEAFF. The CDR3 nucleotides read TGTGCCACCAGCAGAGGGCGGGGAAGAGGGAACACTGAAGCTTTCTTT. The full variable domain, with the rest looked up from reference TRBV15 and TRBJ1-1, is DAMVIQNPRYQVTQFGKPVTLSCSQTLNHNVMYWYQQKSSQAPKLLFHYYDKDFNNEADTPDNFQSRRPNTSFCFLDIRSPGLGDTAMYLCATSRGRGRGNTEAFFGQGTRLTVV.